The T cell receptor beta chain under discussion was sequenced for a study of sequential checkpoint blockade in melanoma. Overall study context: After both sequences, patients received maintenance nivolumab.

Treatment in this sample: randomized to nivolumab then ipilimumab (arm A) or the reverse (arm B). The method was immunoSEQ multiplex PCR; TCRdb's version includes in-frame clones alone and lacks a portion of them. Of about 28,000 clones in the sample, roughly 80% were seen once. V was clipped by 2 bases and J by 3 bases; unmatched bases: 4. The CDR3 consists of 16 residues. The germline V gene has CDR1 MGHRA and CDR2 YSYEKL. The origin of this receptor is a human donor with melanoma. The V gene is TRBV4-1, the J gene TRBJ1-4; 9 bases are shared with TRBD1. The sample was CD8+ T cells sorted from blood (inferred from file names), taken from a patient given nivolumab and ipilimumab in sequence. The CDR3 region has the DNA TGCGCCAGCAGCCAAAACAGGGGGCTGGCTAATGAAAAACTGTTTTTT. Amino acid sequence: CASSQNRGLANEKLFF.